The 4 T cell receptor beta chains reported below all come from one sample, sequenced in a study of PD-L1 blockade in urothelial cancer. Sequencing was performed with immunoSEQ multiplex PCR; in TCRdb, only in-frame clones are kept and a portion is missing. This table holds 20,000 to 30,000 clones, 80% to 85% found once. The material was PBMCs, obtained around atezolizumab (anti-PD-L1) treatment. The receptors originated from a man between 65 and 80 years old with urothelial cancer.

This sequence joins TRBV5-1 and TRBJ2-7; TRBD2 matches at 7 bases. Germline values: CDR1 SGHRS, CDR2 YFSETQ. With 1 base clipped from V and 0 bases from J, the junction kept 1 base outside the gene matches. This CDR3 is 14 amino acids long. CDR3 nucleotides: TGCGCCAGCAGCTTGCTAGCGGACTCCTACGAGCAGTACTTC. Translating gives CASSLLADSYEQYF. The full variable domain, rest sourced from reference TRBV5-1 and TRBJ2-7, is KAGVTQTPRYLIKTRGQQVTLSCSPISGHRSVSWYQQTPGQGLQFLFEYFSETQRNKGNFPGRFSGRQFSNSRSEMNVSTLELGDSALYLCASSLLADSYEQYFGPGTRLTVT.

The chain is built from TRBV18 and TRBJ1-4; the D gene is possibly TRBD1 (5 bases). With 8 bases removed from V and 5 bases from J, the gap between germline ends came to 9 bases. Germline V gene lookup returns CDR1 KGHSH and CDR2 LQKENI. The CDR3 spans 12 residues. This CDR3 is CASRDRNEKLFF. The CDR3 DNA is TGTGCCAGCCGAGACAGAAATGAAAAACTGTTTTTT.

This chain connects TRBV29-1 to TRBJ2-3, with D possibly TRBD1 on 6 matching bases. CDR1 and CDR2 (germline): SQVTM, ANQGSEA. V lost 3 bases and J 5 bases, leaving 9 bases between the germline ends. The CDR3 contains 12 residues. CDR3 DNA: TGCAGCGTTGAGCCAGGGGTAGATACGCAGTATTTT. It translates to CSVEPGVDTQYF.

The chain is built from TRBV27 and TRBJ2-7; TRBD1 aligns across 7 bases. Unmatched junction bases numbered 9, after V lost 1 base and J lost 3 bases. This CDR3 comprises 16 residues. Germline CDR1 reads MNHEY; CDR2 reads SMNVEV (reference sequence). CDR3 bases: TGTGCCAGCAGTTTATTCTTGGGGACAGCCGACTACGAGCAGTACTTC. It encodes CASSLFLGTADYEQYF.